The entry below gives a single T cell receptor (beta chain) sequence along with its context. Germline loops: CDR1 MNHEY, CDR2 SMNVEV (reference sequence). CDR3 length equals 14 residues. After removal of 3 bases from V and 6 bases from J, the junction contained 5 bases not matched to a gene. These data originate in a study of blood T cell repertoires in COVID-19. Study at large: Researchers got acute and convalescent COVID-19 samples from the United States, Italy and Spain.

The repertoire was sequenced with immunoSEQ multiplex PCR; TCRdb's copy has only in-frame clones and lacks some. This table has about 350,000 clones, about 90% appearing once. Participants, about 18 to 95 years old, spanned approximately 25 US areas. Each recovered donor of Cohort 3 presented with two negative PCRs, clearance, or symptom resolution. The sample was PBMCs or T cells enriched from blood (not recorded which). The receptor's source is a woman aged 25 to 45 who had recovered from COVID-19. This chain connects TRBV27 to TRBJ1-2, with TRBD1 matching over 9 bases. The CDR3 DNA reads TGTGCCAGCAGTTTGGCCGGGACAGGGAATGGCTACACCTTC. The encoded protein is CASSLAGTGNGYTF.